This T cell receptor beta chain was sequenced in a study of blood T cells in healthy people across ages (dated by TCRdb to about 2015). With respect to the entire study: In model experiments, roughly one uniquely barcoded TCR beta cDNA molecule per two T cells was captured by template switching. The study measured age-related changes in TCR beta repertoire diversity using deep sequencing normalized with unique cDNA molecular identifiers. Four age groups were formed from the donors: young (average roughly 15 years), middle-aged (approximately 40), aged (more than 55) and long-lived (roughly 88). To avoid experimental bias, donors of different ages were spread randomly across the sequencing lanes. Using the same blood draw, the study looked at two additional independent replicas of 1 million unique cDNA reads for two donors, one aged 18 to 30 and the other aged 80 or older. Overall study outcomes, separate from this receptor: As age increased, observed TCR beta diversity per million T cells dropped in a roughly linear way, and a significant reduction was already evident by age 40. Compared with the aged group, the long-lived group had more naive CD4+ T cells, fewer expanded clones and increased TCR diversity, suggesting age selection. Donor CMV infection status was unknown, potentially confounding age-related changes in expanded clonotypes. Total diversity estimates from one million sequenced T cells were considered lower bounds and underestimates. Conclusive comparison of naive and antigen-experienced compartments was prevented by the profiling of bulk unsorted PBMCs. There was a strong correlation between observed TCR beta diversity and the percentage of naive T cells measured by flow cytometry.

The method was 5' RACE. Sequencing was carried out with an Illumina HiSeq 2500. The second PCR ran for about 7 to 11 cycles and used a J-beta primer mix along with a sample-barcoded 5' primer. A unique molecular identifier was introduced onto each TCR beta cDNA molecule by a template-switch 5' adaptor carrying 12 random nucleotides. At least 2.5 million CDR3-containing paired-end reads were obtained from each sample. First-strand cDNA synthesis was performed from all RNA using the Mint cDNA synthesis kit, with priming by a TRBC-specific oligonucleotide. All cDNA was treated with uracil-DNA glycosylase and then went through a first 18-cycle PCR with the universal primers M1SS and BC2_uni_R. Turning to the authors' computational methods: For normalization, 1 million high-quality reads, each with a distinct molecular identifier, were randomly selected from each sample. Instead of being binned into consensus sequences, reads with shared molecular identifiers were discarded. CDR3 identification, clonotype clustering and error correction used MiTCR with a Q25 quality threshold and the strictest error-elimination algorithm. A nonparametric unseen species model with Euler transformation was used to estimate a lower bound on total TCR beta diversity. TCRdb itself trimmed the public reads at Q25 with fastp, ran MiXCR and retained productive beta chains. Merged by CDR3 protein, the rows form single entries marked with the most common genes and DNA. The V and J calls and clone size come from TCRdb's table, not from the authors' own analysis. This sample gives 630,000 or so distinct CDR3 sequences in total; less than 35% of them show up just once. The ten largest account for 15% to 17% of the sample.

This clonotype was observed at least ten times. The specificity of this receptor is unknown. Base qualities were left out, and no much larger clone turns up one base away. The 40 or so donors, aged roughly 6 to 95 years, were systemically healthy Caucasian individuals from Russia. Around 9.8 milliliters of peripheral blood were collected from each donor into EDTA-treated Vacutainer tubes. PBMCs were isolated by Ficoll-Paque density-gradient centrifugation, with at least 7 million obtained per sample. Trizol reagent was used to extract total RNA from the PBMCs, yielding at least 5.5 micrograms per sample. For every donor, flow cytometry on a PBMC aliquot measured the percentage of naive CD45RAhigh/CD27high T cells. CDR1 MNHEY and CDR2 SVGEGT were looked up in the germline V gene. The CDR3 covers 15 residues, taking in both the cysteine and the phenylalanine. CDR3 DNA is the only sequence kept; it has 45 bases, read in frame from the first base. V was cut back by 5 bases and J by 2 bases, leaving a gap of 16 bases between them.

The sequence is built from TRBV6-2 or TRBV6-3 and TRBJ2-7; no confident D gene assignment can be made. The receptor was isolated from a woman older than 75 in good health. Sequenced: blood. At the DNA level, the sequence is TGTGCCAGCAGTGCCTTTGGAACTTACACCTACGAGCAGTACTTC. The translation is CASSAFGTYTYEQYF.